The 21 T cell receptor beta chains presented below share a single source sample, sequenced in a study of T cell responses to AZD1222 COVID-19 vaccine. The table came from immunoSEQ multiplex PCR; TCRdb's copy has only in-frame clones and leaves some out. The table lists 130,000 to 150,000 clones, around 90% of them singletons. The sample in question was peripheral blood, obtained 28 days after the second AZD1222 dose. The receptors derive from an adult who received the AZD1222 COVID-19 vaccine.

V and J are TRBV7-6 and TRBJ2-2; no reliable D call. Germline values: CDR1 SGHVS, CDR2 FNYEAQ. CDR3 length: 14 amino acids. Trimming took off 1 base at V and 4 bases at J, with 7 bases between the two ends. CDR3 DNA: TGTGCCAGCAGCTTAGTTTTGGGCACCGGGGAGCTGTTTTTT. This gives the protein CASSLVLGTGELFF.

J is TRBJ1-2 and V is TRBV19; D is undetermined. Trimming pared 4 bases from V and 2 bases from J, leaving 23 bases between. The germline V gene has CDR1 LNHDA and CDR2 SQIVND (reference sequence). The length of the CDR3 is 18 residues. The CDR3, as DNA: TGTGCCAGTAGTACTTTCCGGATCGTGGTGACCAGCAACTATGGCTACACCTTC. Protein sequence: CASSTFRIVVTSNYGYTF. Full variable domain (outside the CDR3, taken from reference TRBV19 and TRBJ1-2): DGGITQSPKYLFRKEGQNVTLSCEQNLNHDAMYWYRQDPGQGLRLIYYSQIVNDFQKGDIAEGYSVSREKKESFPLTVTSAQKNPTAFYLCASSTFRIVVTSNYGYTFGSGTRLTVV.

The rearrangement joins TRBV7-9 to TRBJ1-4; TRBD1 aligns across 8 bases. The CDR3 contains 14 residues. V lost 5 bases, J lost 2 bases, and 1 base stayed unmatched. Germline V gene sequence: CDR1 SEHNR, CDR2 FQNEAQ (reference sequence). The CDR3 is CASSQGATNEKLFF. CDR3 in DNA: TGTGCCAGCAGCCAGGGGGCGACTAATGAAAAACTGTTTTTT.

This clone was observed a single time. This chain joins TRBV3-1 (or the pseudogene TRBV3-2) and TRBJ1-6, with 8 positions matching TRBD1. V was pared by 4 bases and J by 10 bases, with 9 bases of the junction left unmatched. The CDR3 runs to 15 residues. Germline CDR1 and CDR2: LGHDT and YNNKEL (reference sequence). The CDR3 protein is CASSLGTGIGSPLHF. CDR3 DNA sequence: TGTGCCAGCAGCCTTGGGACAGGTATAGGCTCACCCCTCCACTTT.

Regarding this clone: At one end the junction does not follow the germline gene, possibly because of a read error. The V gene is TRBV7-7, the J gene TRBJ2-7; D is unresolved. Looked up from germline, CDR1 is SSHAT and CDR2 is FNYEAQ (reference sequence). CDR3 length: 13 amino acids. DNA for the CDR3: TGTGCTAGCAGCTTCGGGCTTGCCTACGAGCAGTACTTC. The encoded protein is CASSFGLAYEQYF.

The CDR3 DNA reads as TGCAGCGTCGGACAGACTACCTACGAGCAGTACTTC. As protein: CSVGQTTYEQYF. The gene calls are TRBV29-1 and TRBJ2-7, with a weak D call TRBD1 (6 bases). CDR1 SQVTM and CDR2 ANQGSEA come from the germline V gene. The V end was cut by 6 bases, the J end by 2 bases, with 11 bases between. The length of the CDR3 is 12 residues.

The V and J genes are TRBV11-3 and TRBJ2-1; D gene unclear. The ends were cut back, 7 bases at V and 7 bases at J, with 17 bases in the middle. The CDR3 sequence is 14 residues long. Germline V gene sequence: CDR1 SGHNT, CDR2 YENEEA. CDR3 DNA sequence: TGTGCCAGCAACGCATTCCGTCAGGCGAATGAGCAGTTCTTC. The encoded protein is CASNAFRQANEQFF. Full variable domain (missing parts from reference TRBV11-3 and TRBJ2-1): EAGVVQSPRYKIIEKKQPVAFWCNPISGHNTLYWYLQNLGQGPELLIRYENEEAVDDSQLPKDRFSAERLKGVDSTLKIQPAELGDSAVYLCASNAFRQANEQFFGPGTRLTVL.

The CDR3: CASSRRGGNQPQHF. The CDR3 bases are TGCGCCAGCAGCCGGAGGGGAGGCAATCAGCCCCAGCATTTT. The V and J genes are TRBV5-1 and TRBJ1-5; TRBD1 is a possible D gene (5 bases). The V gene lost 4 bases and the J gene lost 2 bases, with 10 bases spanning the gap. Germline loops: CDR1 SGHRS, CDR2 YFSETQ. The CDR3 length is 14 residues.

The gene calls are TRBV6-4 and TRBJ2-2; 9 bases are a match to TRBD2. The length of the CDR3 is 16 residues. V trimming: 6 bases; J trimming: 4 bases; junction bases outside the gene matches: 9. The germline CDR1 and CDR2 sequences are MRHNA and SNTAGT. CDR3 protein: CASSVNSGSSTGELFF. In DNA form, the CDR3 reads TGTGCCAGCAGCGTAAATAGCGGGAGTAGCACCGGGGAGCTGTTTTTT.

The V and J genes are TRBV9 and TRBJ1-5, with D possibly being TRBD1 (5 bases). V was clipped by 5 bases and J by 7 bases, with 16 bases between them. The germline V gene encodes CDR1 SGDLS and CDR2 YYNGEE. The CDR3 covers 14 residues. CDR3 coding DNA: TGTGCCAGCAGTCGTGGGGCCTATGGGCAGCCCCAGCATTTT. The encoded protein is CASSRGAYGQPQHF.

The gene calls are TRBV7-2 and TRBJ2-3; weak D call: TRBD1 (6 bases). This CDR3 has 15 residues. Germline V gene data show CDR1 as SGHTA and CDR2 as FQGNSA. V lost 0 bases to trimming and J lost 3 bases, with 10 bases between them. The CDR3 sequence: CASSLALGATDTQYF. The DNA of the CDR3 is TGTGCCAGCAGCTTAGCGTTGGGGGCAACAGATACGCAGTATTTT.

The rearrangement links TRBV28 to TRBJ1-1; possibly TRBD1 for D (5 bases). From germline, CDR1 is MDHEN and CDR2 SYDVKM. V dropped 3 bases and J dropped 0 bases, with 8 bases sitting between them. The CDR3 length is 14 residues. The CDR3 coding sequence is TGTGCCAGCAGTTTCGGGGGGATGAACACTGAAGCTTTCTTT. As protein: CASSFGGMNTEAFF.

The chain has TRBV19 and TRBJ2-1; 12 nucleotides align to TRBD2. The junction had 11 bases not matched to a gene; V was cut back by 4 bases and J by 7 bases. The germline V gene has CDR1 LNHDA and CDR2 SQIVND (reference sequence). The CDR3 has 17 amino acids. The CDR3: CASSTIKGLAGWNEQFF. The CDR3 DNA sequence: TGTGCCAGTAGTACGATAAAGGGACTAGCGGGTTGGAATGAGCAGTTCTTC.

J is TRBJ1-2 and V is TRBV29-1; D is unresolved. V lost 0 bases and J lost 7, with 6 bases in between. Germline V gene data show CDR1 as SQVTM and CDR2 as ANQGSEA. This CDR3 is 11 amino acids long. The CDR3 loop is CSVEDLSGYTF. The CDR3 nucleotides read TGCAGCGTTGAAGACCTGTCTGGCTACACCTTC.

The gene calls are TRBV27 and TRBJ2-3; D remains ambiguous. Germline values: CDR1 MNHEY, CDR2 SMNVEV (reference sequence). Trimming took 5 bases from V and 0 from J, leaving 6 bases between them. The CDR3 runs to 13 residues. CDR3 in amino acids: CASSNPSTDTQYF. CDR3 nucleotide sequence: TGTGCCAGCAGTAACCCTAGCACAGATACGCAGTATTTT.

The chain recombines TRBV5-1 with TRBJ1-4; D possibly corresponds to TRBD1 (5 bases). The germline V gene has CDR1 SGHRS and CDR2 YFSETQ. With 0 bases removed from V and 6 bases from J, the gap between germline ends came to 18 bases. The CDR3 runs to 17 residues. CDR3 region: CASSLGSGQTLDEKLFF. In nucleotides, the CDR3 is TGCGCCAGCAGCTTGGGATCGGGGCAAACACTGGATGAAAAACTGTTTTTT.

V gene TRBV19 combines with J gene TRBJ2-3, with 7 bases that match TRBD2. V lost 5 bases and J lost 5; bases outside the gene matches: 1. The CDR3 runs to 12 residues. Germline V gene sequence: CDR1 LNHDA, CDR2 SQIVND (reference sequence). The DNA of the CDR3 is TGTGCCAGTAGTTGGGGGGGAGATACGCAGTATTTT. Protein product: CASSWGGDTQYF.

The chain is built from TRBV19 and TRBJ1-5; 9 positions match TRBD1. V was pared by 6 bases and J by 4 bases, with 7 bases of the junction left unmatched. The CDR3 runs to 15 residues. Germline lookup yields CDR1 LNHDA and CDR2 SQIVND (reference sequence). The chain's CDR3 is CASSLRQGGNQPQHF. CDR3 in DNA: TGTGCCAGTAGCCTTAGACAGGGGGGGAATCAGCCCCAGCATTTT.

This clone was found a few times. The chain uses TRBV6-5 and TRBJ2-3; 9 positions match TRBD1. CDR1 is MNHEY, CDR2 SVGAGI, per germline. J gave up 4 bases and V 5 bases, and 1 base lay outside the gene matches. This CDR3 spans 13 amino acids. The CDR3 DNA follows: TGTGCCAGCAGTCGACAGGGGGCAGATACGCAGTATTTT. It specifies CASSRQGADTQYF.

The CDR3 protein is CASSQGVLPQSSYNEQFF. DNA of the CDR3: TGTGCCAGCAGCCAAGGCGTACTACCTCAAAGCTCCTACAATGAGCAGTTCTTC. V gene TRBV3-1 (or the pseudogene TRBV3-2) combines with J gene TRBJ2-1, with unresolved D. Deletions cut 1 base from V and 0 bases from J, with 16 bases between. Germline CDR1 is LGHDT and CDR2 is YNNKEL (reference sequence). The CDR3 loop spans 18 amino acids.

This clone was detected only a few times. The J gene is TRBJ1-1, the V gene TRBV30; D is possibly TRBD1 (5 bases). The V gene lost 3 bases and the J gene lost 4 bases, with 12 bases spanning the gap. CDR3 length: 13 amino acids. The germline V gene has CDR1 GTSNPN and CDR2 SVGIG (reference sequence). CDR3 sequence reads: CAWRLRDGTEAFF. CDR3 coding DNA: TGTGCCTGGAGGCTCAGGGACGGCACTGAAGCTTTCTTT.